The 14 T cell receptor beta chains presented below share a single source sample, sequenced in a study of shared clonotypes between healthy human individuals. The data were produced by immunoSEQ multiplex PCR, yet TCRdb's version contains in-frame clones alone and is incomplete. The data contain fewer than 3 million clones, about nine tenths of them singletons. The sequenced material came from naive CD4+ T cells from PBMCs. Subset given: CD45RA+ positively selected. The receptor source for this set is a man younger than 35 in good health. Some clones in this sample may be carry-over from other donors' samples.

This CDR3 is CAWSVRVGVGYTF. In DNA form, the CDR3 reads TGTGCCTGGAGTGTACGGGTGGGGGTTGGCTACACCTTC. The V and J genes are TRBV30 and TRBJ1-2; possibly TRBD1 for D (5 bases). Germline V gene sequence: CDR1 GTSNPN, CDR2 SVGIG (reference sequence). The length of the CDR3 is 13 residues. V was shortened by 0 bases and J by 7 bases, with 12 bases between the two germline ends.

CDR3 protein: CASSLNLGTDWRAQYF. The CDR3 bases are TGTGCCAGCAGCTTAAACCTGGGGACAGACTGGAGGGCCCAGTACTTC. This chain links TRBV7-9 with TRBJ2-5; tentative D call: TRBD1 (7 bases). Trimming pared 2 bases from V and 9 bases from J, leaving 22 bases between. The CDR3 is 16 amino acids. Germline CDR1 SEHNR, CDR2 FQNEAQ (reference sequence).

The V call is TRBV15, the J call TRBJ1-1, with 10 bases matching TRBD1. The germline CDR1 and CDR2 sequences are LNHNV and YYDKDF (reference sequence). Trimming cost V 8 bases and J 3 bases; bases outside gene matches: 6. The CDR3 has 14 amino acids. The CDR3, as DNA: TGTGCCACCGGGACAGGGGAGGTGGACACTGAAGCTTTCTTT. It specifies CATGTGEVDTEAFF.

In its sample, this clone was seen a few times. The rearrangement joins TRBV20-1 to TRBJ1-1, with 8 bases identical to TRBD1. The germline gives CDR1 DFQATT, CDR2 SNEGSKA (reference sequence). This CDR3 is built from 11 residues. The CDR3 loop reads CRGTGGTEAFF. In DNA form, the CDR3 reads TGCAGGGGTACAGGGGGCACTGAAGCTTTCTTT.

The CDR3 reads CASSQDLRQAQYF. The CDR3 DNA sequence: TGTGCCAGCAGCCAAGATCTGAGGCAGGCGCAGTATTTT. V and J are TRBV14 and TRBJ2-3; D gene unclear. Trimming left V 0 bases short and J 10 bases short, with 11 bases between. Germline V gene lookup returns CDR1 SGHDN and CDR2 FVKESK. The CDR3 totals 13 residues.

The rearrangement links TRBV6-1 to TRBJ2-3, with D unresolved. The V gene's germline CDR1 is MNHNS and CDR2 SASEGT. The length of the CDR3 is 12 residues. Trimming left V 1 base short and J 11 bases short, with 10 bases between. The CDR3 DNA follows: TGTGCCAGCAGTGAAGTAGTTGATTGGCAGTATTTT. Its translation: CASSEVVDWQYF.

CDR3 region: CASSQSTGDYGYTF. The CDR3 DNA reads TGTGCCAGCAGCCAATCGACAGGGGACTATGGCTACACCTTC. This chain joins TRBV16 and TRBJ1-2; 8 bases line up with TRBD1. Per germline, CDR1 KGHSY and CDR2 FQNENV. V lost 0 bases to trimming and J lost 3 bases; unmatched junction nucleotides: 0. This CDR3 region has 14 residues. Variable domain in full (rest from reference TRBV16 and TRBJ1-2): GEEVAQTPKHLVRGEGQKAKLYCAPIKGHSYVFWYQQVLKNEFKFLISFQNENVFDETGMPKERFSAKCLPNSPCSLEIQATKLEDSAVYFCASSQSTGDYGYTFGSGTRLTVV.

Remarks on this clone: The same CDR3 arises from other DNA sequences in this sample as well. The chain carries TRBV28 and TRBJ2-3; D tentatively fits TRBD1 or TRBD2 (6 bases each). Trimming stripped 5 bases from V and 6 bases from J, with 12 bases between. This CDR3 contains 13 residues. CDR1 MDHEN and CDR2 SYDVKM come from the germline V gene. CDR3 DNA: TGTGCCAGCAGTCGTACAGGGAGGGATACGCAGTATTTT. Amino acids: CASSRTGRDTQYF.

The V gene is TRBV9, the J gene TRBJ2-5; TRBD1 is a possible D gene (7 bases). This CDR3 comprises 14 residues. Germline assignment: CDR1 SGDLS and CDR2 YYNGEE. The V end was cut by 4 bases, the J end by 4 bases, with 14 bases between. The CDR3 nucleotides read TGTGCCAGCAGCCGGAGGGGGCTACGAGAGACCCAGTACTTC. Translation: CASSRRGLRETQYF.

This rearrangement joins TRBV7-1 to TRBJ2-7, with D tentatively TRBD1 (6 bases). TRBV7-1 is recorded as an ORF, its role being uncertain. The CDR3 consists of 13 residues. V lost 5 bases and J 9 bases, leaving 17 bases between the germline ends. The DNA of the CDR3 is TGTGCCAGCAGCCCAACGACAGGATTAGGGCAGTACTTC. This translates into CASSPTTGLGQYF.

Comments on this clone: The sample has other DNA sequences that encode this CDR3 too. The CDR3 DNA reads as TGTGCCAGCTCACCCCAGGACTACGAGCAGTACTTC. This sequence encodes CASSPQDYEQYF. The chain combines TRBV18 with TRBJ2-7; no clear D. V was cut by 3 bases and J by 3 bases, with 6 bases left in between. Looked up from germline, CDR1 is KGHSH and CDR2 is LQKENI. This CDR3 comprises 12 residues.

J is TRBJ2-5 and V is TRBV2; a possible D gene is TRBD2 (5 bases). Trimming stripped 8 bases from V and 5 bases from J, with 12 bases between. The CDR3 consists of 12 residues. CDR1 and CDR2 from the germline V gene are SNHLY and FYNNEI. DNA for the CDR3: TGTGCCAGCCGCCCGGGGTCTGAGACCCAGTACTTC. It translates to CASRPGSETQYF.

Written as DNA, the CDR3 is TGCGCCAGCAGTGAGGGGGGCGTCACAGATACGCAGTATTTT. It encodes CASSEGGVTDTQYF. The gene calls are TRBV10-1 and TRBJ2-3, with D tentatively TRBD1 (6 bases). Germline assignment: CDR1 WNHNN and CDR2 SYGVQD (reference sequence). V lost 2 bases and J lost 2, with 8 bases in between. The length of the CDR3 is 14 residues.

The chain combines TRBV12-5 with TRBJ2-3, with 10 bases aligning to TRBD1. Germline-derived CDR1 and CDR2 are LGHNT and FRNRAP. V dropped 5 bases and J dropped 4; count of bases not matched to a gene: 6. The CDR3 has 15 amino acids. The CDR3 nucleotides are TGTGCTAGTGGTCCGGAGGGGACAGGGGCAGATACGCAGTATTTT. Protein product: CASGPEGTGADTQYF.